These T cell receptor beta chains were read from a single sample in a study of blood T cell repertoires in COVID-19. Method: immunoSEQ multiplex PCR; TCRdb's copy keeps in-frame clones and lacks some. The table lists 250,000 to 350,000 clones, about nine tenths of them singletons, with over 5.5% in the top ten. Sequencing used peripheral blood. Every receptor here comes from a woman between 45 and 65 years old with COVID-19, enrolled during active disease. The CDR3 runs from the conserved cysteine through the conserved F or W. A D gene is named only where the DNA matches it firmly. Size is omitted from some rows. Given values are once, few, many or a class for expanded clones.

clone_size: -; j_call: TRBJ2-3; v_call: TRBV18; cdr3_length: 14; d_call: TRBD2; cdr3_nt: TGTGCCAGCTCACGCATGGCGGGGGGAGATACGCAGTATTTT; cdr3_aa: CASSRMAGGDTQYF
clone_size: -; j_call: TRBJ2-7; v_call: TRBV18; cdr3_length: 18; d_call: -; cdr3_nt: TGTGCCAGCTCACCACCGAATATGTTCGGCAGGGAATCCTACGAGCAGTACTTC; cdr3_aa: CASSPPNMFGRESYEQYF
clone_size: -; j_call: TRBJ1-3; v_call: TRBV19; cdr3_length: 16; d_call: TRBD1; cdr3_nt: TGTGCCAGTAGTCGATCGGACAGGGGCTCTGGAAACACCATATATTTT; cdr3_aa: CASSRSDRGSGNTIYF
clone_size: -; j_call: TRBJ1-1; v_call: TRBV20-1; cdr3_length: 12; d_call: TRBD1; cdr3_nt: TGCAGTGCTGGTGGGACAGCGCTTGGAGCTTTCTTT; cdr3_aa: CSAGGTALGAFF
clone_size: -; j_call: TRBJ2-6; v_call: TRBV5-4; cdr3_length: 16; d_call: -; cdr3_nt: TGTGCCAGCAGCCCCCCGGGTAGCTCTGGGGCCAACGTCCTGACTTTC; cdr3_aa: CASSPPGSSGANVLTF
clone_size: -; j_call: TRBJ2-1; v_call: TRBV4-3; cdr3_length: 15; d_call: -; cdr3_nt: TGCGCCAGCAGCCAAGATTGGGTAGCTGAGGATGAGCAGTTCTTC; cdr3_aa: CASSQDWVAEDEQFF
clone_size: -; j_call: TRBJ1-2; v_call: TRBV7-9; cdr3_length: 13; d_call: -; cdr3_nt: TGTGCCAGCATAACCGGTCGATCGGGAGGCTACACCTTC; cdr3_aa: CASITGRSGGYTF
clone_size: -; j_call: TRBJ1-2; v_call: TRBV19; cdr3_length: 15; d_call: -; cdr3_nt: TGTGCCAGTAGTGCCCCCGGACTGACTATCTATGGCTACACCTTC; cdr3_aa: CASSAPGLTIYGYTF
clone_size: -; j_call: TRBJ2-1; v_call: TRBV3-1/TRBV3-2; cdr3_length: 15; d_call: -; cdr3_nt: TGTGCCAGCAGCCAACAAACCCTAGCTCGCAATGAGCAGTTCTTC; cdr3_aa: CASSQQTLARNEQFF
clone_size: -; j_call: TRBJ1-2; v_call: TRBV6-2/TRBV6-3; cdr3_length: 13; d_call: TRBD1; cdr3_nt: TGTGCCAGCAGTCCACAGGGGAACTATGGCTACACCTTC; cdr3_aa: CASSPQGNYGYTF
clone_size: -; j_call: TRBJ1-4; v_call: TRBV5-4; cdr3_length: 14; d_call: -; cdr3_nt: TGTGCCAGCAGCATACAGGGTGGCATTGGAAAACTGTTTTTT; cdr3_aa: CASSIQGGIGKLFF
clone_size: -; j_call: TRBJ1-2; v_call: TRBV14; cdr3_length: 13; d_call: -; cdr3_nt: TGTGCCAGCAGCCAACGCGGGGGCGCAGGCTACACCTTC; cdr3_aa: CASSQRGGAGYTF
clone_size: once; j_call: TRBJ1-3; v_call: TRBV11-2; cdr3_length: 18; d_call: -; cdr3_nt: TGTGCCAGCAGCTTAGTGTTTGGACTGACATTCTCTGGAAACACCATATATTTT; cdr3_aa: CASSLVFGLTFSGNTIYF
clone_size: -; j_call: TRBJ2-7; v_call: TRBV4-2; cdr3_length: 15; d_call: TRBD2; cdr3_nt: TGTGCCAGCAGCCAACCTAGCGGGCCCTCCTACGAGCAGTACTTC; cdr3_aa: CASSQPSGPSYEQYF
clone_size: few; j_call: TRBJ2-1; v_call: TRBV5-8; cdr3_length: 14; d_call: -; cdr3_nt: TGTGCCAGCAGCGACAGCCTGGTTTACAATGAGCAGTTCTTC; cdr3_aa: CASSDSLVYNEQFF
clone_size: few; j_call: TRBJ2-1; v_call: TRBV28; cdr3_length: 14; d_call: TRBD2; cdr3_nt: TGTGCCGGACATAGCGGGAGATTAGGCAATGAGCAGTTCTTC; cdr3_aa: CAGHSGRLGNEQFF
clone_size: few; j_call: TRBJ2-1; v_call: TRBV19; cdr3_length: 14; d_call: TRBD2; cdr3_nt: TGTGCCAGCGCCAGGACTAGCAGCCACAATGAGCAGTTCTTC; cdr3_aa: CASARTSSHNEQFF
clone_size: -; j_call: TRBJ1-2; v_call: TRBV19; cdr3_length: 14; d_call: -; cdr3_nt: TGTGCCAGTAGTATAGTTTTCAGGGCCTATGGCTACACCTTC; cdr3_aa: CASSIVFRAYGYTF
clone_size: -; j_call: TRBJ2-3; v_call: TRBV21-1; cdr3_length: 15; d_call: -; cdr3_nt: TGTGCCAGTACTATAGCGGGAGGGCGTGGAGATACGCAGTATTTT; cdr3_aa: CASTIAGGRGDTQYF
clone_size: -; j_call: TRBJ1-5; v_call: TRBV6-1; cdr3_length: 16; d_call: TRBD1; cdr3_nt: TGTGCCAGCAGTGATGGCGTTCAGGGGGTCAATCAGCCCCAGCATTTT; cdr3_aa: CASSDGVQGVNQPQHF
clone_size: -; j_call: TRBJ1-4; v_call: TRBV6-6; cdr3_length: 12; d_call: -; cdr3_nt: TGTGCCAGCAGTTACTCGAGTGAAAAACTGTTTTTT; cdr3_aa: CASSYSSEKLFF
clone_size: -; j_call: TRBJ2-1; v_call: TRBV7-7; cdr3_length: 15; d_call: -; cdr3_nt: TGTGCCAGCAGCCCCCCCGGTAGCTCCTACAATGAGCAGTTCTTC; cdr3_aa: CASSPPGSSYNEQFF
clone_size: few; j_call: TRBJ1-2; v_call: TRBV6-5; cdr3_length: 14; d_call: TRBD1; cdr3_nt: TGTGCCAGCAGACGCCAGGGGGCTAACTATGGCTACACCTTC; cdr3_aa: CASRRQGANYGYTF
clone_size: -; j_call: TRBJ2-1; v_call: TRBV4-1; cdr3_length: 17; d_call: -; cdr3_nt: TGCGCCAGCAGCCAAGGGAGGGCAAGGTTGGCTACGGATGAGCAGTTCTTC; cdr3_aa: CASSQGRARLATDEQFF
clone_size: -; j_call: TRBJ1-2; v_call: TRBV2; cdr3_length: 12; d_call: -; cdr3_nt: TGTGCCAGGCAGGGGATCGGCTATGGCTACACCTTC; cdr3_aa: CARQGIGYGYTF
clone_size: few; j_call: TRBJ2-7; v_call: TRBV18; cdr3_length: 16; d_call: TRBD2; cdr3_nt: TGTGCCAGCTCACCACAAAAAGCGGGAGAGGCCTACGAGCAGTACTTC; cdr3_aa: CASSPQKAGEAYEQYF
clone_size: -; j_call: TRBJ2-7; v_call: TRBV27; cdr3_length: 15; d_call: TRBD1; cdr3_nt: TGTGCCAGCAGTGCGCCGGGACAGGGGGACTTCGAGCAGTACTTC; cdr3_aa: CASSAPGQGDFEQYF